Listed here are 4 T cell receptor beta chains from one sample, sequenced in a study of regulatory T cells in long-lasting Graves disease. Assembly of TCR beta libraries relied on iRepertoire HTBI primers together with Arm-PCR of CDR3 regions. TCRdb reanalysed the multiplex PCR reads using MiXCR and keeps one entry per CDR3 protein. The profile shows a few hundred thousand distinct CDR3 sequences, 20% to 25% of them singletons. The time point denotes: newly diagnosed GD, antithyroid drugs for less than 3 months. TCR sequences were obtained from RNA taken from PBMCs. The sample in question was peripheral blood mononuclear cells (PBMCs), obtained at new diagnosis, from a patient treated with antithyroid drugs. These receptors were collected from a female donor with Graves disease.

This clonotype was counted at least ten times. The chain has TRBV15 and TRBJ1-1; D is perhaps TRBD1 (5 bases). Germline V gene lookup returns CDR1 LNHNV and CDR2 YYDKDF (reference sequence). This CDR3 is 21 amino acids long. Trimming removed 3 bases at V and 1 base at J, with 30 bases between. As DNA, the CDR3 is TGTGCCACCAGCAGCCCGAGGGGCTCAGTCGCGGGGCGAAGAGCGAACACTGAAGCTTTCTTT. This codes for CATSSPRGSVAGRRANTEAFF.

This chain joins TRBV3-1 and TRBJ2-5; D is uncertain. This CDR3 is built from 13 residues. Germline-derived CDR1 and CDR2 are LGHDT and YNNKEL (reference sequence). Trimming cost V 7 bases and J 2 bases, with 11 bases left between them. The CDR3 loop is CASTFGVQETQYF. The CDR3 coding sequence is TGTGCCAGCACCTTTGGTGTTCAAGAGACCCAGTACTTC.

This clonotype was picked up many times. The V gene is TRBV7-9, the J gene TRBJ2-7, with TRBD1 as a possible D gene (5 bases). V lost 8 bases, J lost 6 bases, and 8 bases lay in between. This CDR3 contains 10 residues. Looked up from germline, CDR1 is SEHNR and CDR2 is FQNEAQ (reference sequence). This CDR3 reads CASGAAEQYF. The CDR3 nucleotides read TGTGCCAGCGGGGCGGCCGAGCAGTACTTC.

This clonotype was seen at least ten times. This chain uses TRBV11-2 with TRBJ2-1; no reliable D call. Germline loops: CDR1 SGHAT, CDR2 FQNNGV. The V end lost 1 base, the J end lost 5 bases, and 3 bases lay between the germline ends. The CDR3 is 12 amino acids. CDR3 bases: TGTGCCAGCAGCTTAGCGGACAATGAGCAGTTCTTC. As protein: CASSLADNEQFF.